This T cell receptor beta chain was sequenced in a study of blood T cell repertoires in COVID-19. Germline trimming cut 1 base from V and 5 bases from J; bases unmatched to any gene: 6. This CDR3 is built from 16 residues. The germline gives CDR1 MNHEY, CDR2 SVGAGI. The protocol was immunoSEQ multiplex PCR, while the TCRdb copy is restricted to in-frame clones and leaves out a portion. The sample lists over 150,000 clones; about 80% were seen once. The clonotype comes from a woman aged 80 or older with acute or convalescent COVID-19. The sample was peripheral blood. The chain couples TRBV6-5 to TRBJ2-7; TRBD2 matches at 12 bases. The CDR3 protein is CASSYYRTSGNNEQYF. For the CDR3, the DNA is TGTGCCAGCAGTTACTATAGGACTAGCGGGAACAACGAGCAGTACTTC.